This T cell receptor beta chain was profiled in a study of OX40 agonist ivuxolimab in advanced cancers. About the study: People who had prior anti-PD-1, anti-PD-L1 or anti-CTLA-4 therapy could take part, and approximately 44% had some.

The CDR3 length is 15 residues. With V trimmed by 4 bases and J by 7 bases, 13 bases remained unmatched. The germline gives CDR1 PRHDT, CDR2 FYEKMQ (reference sequence). Whole-study results and caveats: Average numbers of expanded clones were greater in CD8+ T cells than in CD4+. Within 6 weeks, CD4+ and CD8+ blood T cells expanded clonally at 0.1 to 3.0 mg/kg. Clonal expansion among partial responders at 0.1-3.0 mg/kg ranked near the lowest.

Using immunoSEQ multiplex PCR, the repertoire was profiled, and TCRdb retains in-frame clones only, with some absent. Among around 80,000 clones listed, approximately 92% were seen once. As to this clone: Its antigen is undetermined.

The receptor was derived from an adult with an advanced solid tumor such as melanoma, head and neck, liver or kidney cancer. Sequencing was performed on CD4+ or CD8+ T cells sorted from blood, taken in a trial of the OX40 agonist ivuxolimab. The rearrangement joins TRBV13 to TRBJ2-7; 7 positions agree with TRBD1. CDR3 DNA: TGTGCCAGCAGCTACTCGACAGGGATGGGCCGAGAGCAGTACTTC. Translated, it gives CASSYSTGMGREQYF.